A selection of T cell receptor beta chains follows, all from one sample in a study of molecular identifiers for immune sequencing clone quantification. Each CDR3 protein gets one entry after TCRdb re-called the PCR reads with MiXCR. The sample includes about 510,000 distinct CDR3 sequences, under 30% of them seen just once. Sequences were obtained from naive CD8+ T cells from blood, with Jurkat cell RNA spiked in. The receptors originated from a human donor in good health. Some libraries in this study had Jurkat cell RNA spiked in. The CDR3 runs from the conserved cysteine through the conserved F or W.

cdr3_aa	v_call	j_call
CASSTLAGMVDEQYF	TRBV6-2/TRBV6-3	TRBJ2-7
CASSQAPGGGEQFF	TRBV4-1	TRBJ2-1
CSIEAFGTDNEQYF	TRBV29-1	TRBJ2-7
CASSQRGGVYGYTF	TRBV4-3	TRBJ1-2
CASSESPYKPQHF	TRBV10-2	TRBJ1-5
CASSFGRGNTEALF	TRBV28	TRBJ1-1
CASSRDQGDTYEQYF	TRBV4-3	TRBJ2-7
CASSIGLQNTEAFF	TRBV19	TRBJ1-1
CASSVAEGFQETQYF	TRBV9	TRBJ2-5
CASRETGMNTEAFF	TRBV27	TRBJ1-1
CASSLSWAEQFF	TRBV12-3/TRBV12-4	TRBJ2-1
CASSFDPNEQYF	TRBV28	TRBJ2-7
CSAGQGAKYEQYF	TRBV20-1	TRBJ2-7
CASSLREGRKTQYF	TRBV28	TRBJ2-5
CASSIDSYSSTDTQYF	TRBV19	TRBJ2-3
CASSPGGRVSLSGANVLTF	TRBV7-6	TRBJ2-6
CASSFRSPSSYNEQSF	TRBV6-2/TRBV6-3	TRBJ2-1
CSAIQLWGTDTQYF	TRBV20-1	TRBJ2-3
CAWRRRWTLSNQPQHF	TRBV30	TRBJ1-5
CASSRLGYTF	TRBV6-1	TRBJ1-2
CASSQNRHRGNTIYF	TRBV12-3/TRBV12-4	TRBJ1-3
CASSESSWTGVEQYF	TRBV10-2	TRBJ2-7
CSASPGKGATKNIQYF	TRBV20-1	TRBJ2-4
CASSNGGFGANVLTF	TRBV12-3/TRBV12-4	TRBJ2-6